This T cell receptor beta chain derives from a study of T cells expressing NK-cell markers (dated by TCRdb to 2018 to 2021). With respect to the entire study: Eight or nine donors provided sorted CD3+CD56+NKG2C+, CD3+CD56+NKG2C- and CD3+CD56-NKG2C+ T-cell subsets, whose TCR beta-chain repertoires were profiled. Seven of the eight sequenced donors were HCMV-seropositive and one was HCMV-seronegative. All eight donors whose samples were sequenced were randomly selected healthy volunteers, three of them men and five women. The libraries were sequenced on Illumina HiSeq 2000/2500, MiSeq or NextSeq, producing 2 x 150 bp reads. On the study overall, not on this receptor specifically: Whether the expanded NKG2C-expressing T cell clones were specific for HCMV antigens remained unclear. Those dominant clonotypes were again the most abundant among CD3+CD56-NKG2C+ cells in four donors, at roughly 28.3-60.1%. In 6 or 7 donors, the dominant CD3+CD56+NKG2C+ clonotypes ranked among the top 10 CD8+ clonotypes, making up about 1.0-7.5% of CD8+ T cells.

About this clonotype itself: Its antigen has not been determined.

The CDR3, from cysteine to phenylalanine, totals 15 residues. No nucleotide data were recorded. Looking up the germline V gene yields CDR1 SQVTM and CDR2 ANQGSEA. To determine HCMV serostatus, a commercial ELISA kit was used to detect HCMV-specific IgG in serum. Ficoll density gradient centrifugation was used to isolate peripheral blood mononuclear cells from blood. The sequencing machine was an Illumina HiSeq 2000. 5'RACE template switching, by which a universal primer site and unique molecular identifiers were added, was used to make TCR beta cDNA libraries. Priming for cDNA synthesis came from the TCR beta constant segment, and two successive PCR amplification steps followed. The study's own analysis went as follows. MIGEC handled demultiplexing of the reads and grouping by UMI, while MiTCR was used to assemble and quantify clonotypes. Only TCR cDNA sequences supported by at least two reads were kept to exclude erroneous sequences. The tcR package was used for downstream repertoire analysis, and clonotypes were matched between fractions using CDR3 nucleotide sequence together with V segment. VDJmatch was used to annotate antigen specificity against VDJdb, with one amino acid substitution in CDR3 permitted. TCRdb reprocessed the reads into one record per CDR3 protein sequence, lacking DNA. TCRdb, not the original authors, processed these V and J calls. This sample's table has entries for around 140,000 distinct CDR3 sequences. 9.5% to 15% of the sample comes from the top ten.

The sample taken for sequencing was blood T cells: a sorted CD56 or NKG2C T cell subset, CD4+ or CD8+ T cells, or bulk PBMC T cells (not recorded which). The TCR originated in a young man in good health. Donor details come from another sample of the same person, matched by shared clones. The chain couples TRBV29-1 to TRBJ2-5; TCRdb returns TRBD2, unconfirmable since there is no DNA. CDR3 region: CSVDVTRGLQETQYF.